The clone carrying this T cell receptor beta chain was found a few times. This CDR3 region has 13 residues. V was trimmed by 0 bases and J by 2 bases, leaving 5 bases between them. Germline values: CDR1 SGHNT, CDR2 YYREEE (reference sequence). Each of the donors was a healthy adult who was HIV-negative and had not had a recent acute infection or vaccination. Every contributor of samples was a Caucasian grown-up residing in Nashville, Tennessee. Genomic DNA, for the unsorted samples, came from tens of millions of PBMCs. This sample was included in a study of shared clonotypes between healthy human individuals. Only in-frame clones appear in the TCRdb table, and some are missing; sequencing was by immunoSEQ multiplex PCR. The top ten clones hold approximately 13% of a sample with about half a million clones, about 76% of them seen once.

The specimen was PBMCs. This TCR came from a woman between 35 and 50 years old in good health. Some clones in this sample may be carry-over from other donors' samples. The chain combines TRBV5-4 with TRBJ1-2; D might be TRBD1 (5 bases). In DNA form, the CDR3 reads TGTGCCAGCAGCTTGGGACAGAACTATGGCTACACCTTC. It is translated as CASSLGQNYGYTF.